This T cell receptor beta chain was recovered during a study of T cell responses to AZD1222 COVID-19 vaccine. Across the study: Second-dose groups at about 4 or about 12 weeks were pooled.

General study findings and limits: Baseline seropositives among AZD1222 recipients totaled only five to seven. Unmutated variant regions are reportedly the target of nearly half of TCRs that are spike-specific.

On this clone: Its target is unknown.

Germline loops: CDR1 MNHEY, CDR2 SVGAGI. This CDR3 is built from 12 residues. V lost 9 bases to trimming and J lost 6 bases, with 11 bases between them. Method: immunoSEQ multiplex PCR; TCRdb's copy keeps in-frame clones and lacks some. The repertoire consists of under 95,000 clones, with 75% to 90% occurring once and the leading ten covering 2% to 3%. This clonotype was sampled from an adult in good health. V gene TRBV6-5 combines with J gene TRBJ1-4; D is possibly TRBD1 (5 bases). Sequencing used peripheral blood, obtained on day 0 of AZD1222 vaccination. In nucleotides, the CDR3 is TGTGCCAGTGGAAGGGGCGATGAAAAACTGTTTTTT. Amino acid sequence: CASGRGDEKLFF.